This paragraph covers one T cell receptor beta chain sequence. Its target is not known. This specimen comes from a study of response to subunit inactivated influenza vaccine. Per germline, CDR1 SGHRS and CDR2 YFSETQ. V lost 3 bases, J lost 2 bases, and 8 bases lay in between. The CDR3 is 13 residues long. From the RT-PCR reads, TCRdb called clonotypes with MiXCR, one entry per CDR3 protein. The table shows more than 250,000 distinct CDR3 sequences, with less than 25% occurring only once. Study-wide findings and caveats: Authors suggested that a seasonal influenza vaccination recruits few new T cells each time.

The TCR originated in a man between 50 and 70 years old who received an inactivated influenza vaccine. This specimen consisted of PBMCs from blood, obtained less than 22 months after vaccination. The chain has TRBV5-1 and TRBJ2-5; D call uncertain. CDR3 in amino acids: CASSSHPQETQYF. In nucleotides, the CDR3 is TGCGCCAGCAGCTCGCACCCTCAAGAGACCCAGTACTTC.